These 9 T cell receptor beta chains were all obtained from the same sample, sequenced in a study of metastatic and nonmetastatic thyroid tumors (TCRdb year 2020). Libraries were made using PCR. Instrument used: Illumina HiSeq 4000. The raw public data were reprocessed by TCRdb itself: fastp quality trimming at Q25, MiXCR clonotype calling, in-frame beta chains only. The sample yields 30,000 to 45,000 clones; less than 25% were counted once. The top ten constitute roughly 16% of the sample. None of the patients had been given any treatment before thyroid surgery. Sequenced: blood. The receptors were sampled from a female donor with papillary thyroid cancer or a benign thyroid nodule (not recorded which). Some clones in this sample may be carry-over from other donors' samples.

This clone was detected many times. V and J are TRBV4-2 and TRBJ2-3; D is possibly TRBD2 (6 bases). Germline CDR1 reads LGHNA; CDR2 reads YNFKEQ. V was trimmed by 4 bases and J by 8 bases, leaving 28 bases between them. The CDR3 length is 18 residues. CDR3 DNA: TGTGCCAGCAGCCGCGGGTTCTCGTCGGAGGGGCCGCGTCTTACGCAGTATTTT. This sequence encodes CASSRGFSSEGPRLTQYF.

There are a few counts of this clone. The rearrangement uses TRBV5-1 and TRBJ2-1; D remains ambiguous. The germline V gene has CDR1 SGHRS and CDR2 YFSETQ. V was shortened by 4 bases and J by 3 bases, with 8 bases between the two germline ends. CDR3 length: 13 amino acids. CDR3 sequence reads: CASSTDIYNEQFF. For the CDR3, the DNA is TGCGCCAGCAGCACAGACATCTACAATGAGCAGTTCTTC.

The chain joins TRBV6-1 to TRBJ2-7, with TRBD2 matching over 7 bases. CDR1 is MNHNS, CDR2 SASEGT, per germline. The CDR3 extends over 15 amino acids. V was clipped by 5 bases and J by 4 bases; unmatched bases: 11. The CDR3 DNA reads as TGTGCCAGCAGTCGTAATAGCGGGCTCCCTTACGAGCAGTACTTC. It translates to CASSRNSGLPYEQYF.

This chain links TRBV6-1 with TRBJ2-3; 7 bases line up with TRBD2. This CDR3 contains 16 residues. V shed 6 bases and J 4 bases; nucleotides not matched to a gene: 13. From germline, CDR1 is MNHNS and CDR2 SASEGT. CDR3 nucleotide sequence: TGTGCCAGCAGGACCCCAGCGGGACGTTTTCCAGATACGCAGTATTTT. This encodes CASRTPAGRFPDTQYF.

The chain joins TRBV4-1 to TRBJ2-2; D perhaps matches TRBD2 (5 bases). Germline V gives CDR1 MGHRA, CDR2 YSYEKL. V lost 4 bases, J lost 5 bases, and 17 bases lay in between. The CDR3 loop spans 16 amino acids. CDR3 in amino acids: CASSRRFGGLTGELFF. The DNA for the CDR3 is TGCGCCAGCAGCCGGAGGTTTGGCGGGTTAACCGGGGAGCTGTTTTTT.

This clone was recorded at least ten times. J is TRBJ2-2 and V is TRBV19, with TRBD2 as a possible D gene (6 bases). This CDR3 is built from 12 residues. V dropped 5 bases and J dropped 7 bases, with 8 bases sitting between them. CDR1 is LNHDA, CDR2 SQIVND, per germline (reference sequence). The CDR3: CASSWGDGELFF. CDR3 nucleotides: TGTGCCAGTAGTTGGGGGGACGGGGAGCTGTTTTTT.

This clone has a handful of counts. Germline is not matched at one junction end, which may reflect a read error. This CDR3 reads CASRHPLRGIYCYTF. As DNA, the CDR3 is TGTGCCAGCAGGCATCCTCTAAGAGGGATCTATTGCTATACCTTC. This chain links TRBV28 with TRBJ1-2, with D unresolved. CDR1 is MDHEN and CDR2 is SYDVKM in the germline V gene. The CDR3 runs 15 residues.

This clone was detected many times. This chain joins TRBV12-3 or TRBV12-4 and TRBJ2-7; the D gene is possibly TRBD2 (6 bases). Trimming left V 5 bases short and J 5 bases short, with 16 bases between. The CDR3 runs to 14 residues. CDR3 bases: TGTGCCAGCAGTCGGGACTTGGATCTTCACGAGCAGTACTTC. It is translated as CASSRDLDLHEQYF.

The chain employs TRBV3-1 and TRBJ1-6, with D maybe TRBD1 (5 bases). Germline-derived CDR1 and CDR2 are LGHDT and YNNKEL (reference sequence). V lost 6 bases, J lost 15 bases, and 12 bases lay in between. The CDR3 consists of 11 residues. CDR3 residues: CASSVGQHLHF. In DNA form, the CDR3 reads TGTGCCAGCAGTGTGGGGCAGCACCTCCACTTT.